This T cell receptor beta chain was obtained from a study of T cell responses to AZD1222 COVID-19 vaccine. Study-wide results and limits: Mostly white British, mostly female donors; authors suggested clonal diversity may be underestimated.

Assay used: immunoSEQ multiplex PCR; TCRdb lists only in-frame clones, some missing. Found here are approximately 190,000 clones, more than 75% of them singletons; the top ten hold over 0.75%. A remark on this clone: What it recognizes is unknown.

V gave up 3 bases and J gave up 4 bases; unmatched junction bases: 12. This CDR3 is 16 amino acids long. The germline V gene has CDR1 DFQATT and CDR2 SNEGSKA (reference sequence). The chain is built from TRBV20-1 and TRBJ2-7, with TRBD1 identical over 10 bases. This TCR derives from an adult in good health. The sample was peripheral blood, taken on day 0 of AZD1222 vaccination. In nucleotides, the CDR3 is TGCAGTGCTAGTTCCGCTAAGACAGGGGGCGTTTACGAGCAGTACTTC. Its protein product is CSASSAKTGGVYEQYF.